This TCR beta chain was identified during a study of blood T cells in healthy people across ages. This clonotype occurred a few times. Using a J-beta primer mix together with a sample-barcoded 5' primer, a second PCR was run for about 7 to 12 cycles. TCRdb ran MiXCR on the 5' RACE reads and lists one entry per CDR3 protein. In the table there are hundreds of thousands of distinct CDR3 sequences, 45% to 65% of which are singletons. The V end lost 3 bases, the J end lost 5 bases, and 8 bases lay between the germline ends. Germline loops: CDR1 MNHNY, CDR2 SVGAGI (reference sequence). CDR3 size: 14 residues.

The clonotype comes from a man aged 55 to 70 in good health. The sample consisted of blood. This sequence joins TRBV6-6 and TRBJ1-6, with no clear D. The CDR3 loop reads CASSYGQDNSPLHF. In DNA, the CDR3 is TGTGCCAGCAGTTATGGGCAGGATAATTCACCCCTCCACTTT.